The clone carrying this TCR beta chain was seen a few times. Its antigen remains unidentified. The germline CDR1 and CDR2 sequences are DFQATT and SNEGSKA (reference sequence). With 0 bases removed from V and 2 bases from J, the gap between germline ends came to 11 bases. This CDR3 region has 14 residues. This sample stems from a study of identical twins. Notes on the study in general: Fewer insertions marked abundant cord blood beta clonotypes; young adult naive trended weakly, memory not at all.

TCRdb analysed the 5' RACE reads with MiXCR anew, one entry per CDR3 protein. The sample has 1.5 million to 2 million distinct CDR3 sequences; under 35% are singletons. Sequenced material: cord blood. The sequence came from a newborn girl in good health. The chain links TRBV20-1 to TRBJ2-7, with D possibly being TRBD1 (5 bases). For the CDR3, the DNA is TGCAGTGCTAGAGATAGGACATGGACCTACGAGCAGTACTTC. Its protein is CSARDRTWTYEQYF.